The rows below give T cell receptor beta chains drawn from one sample of a study of blood T cell repertoires in COVID-19. Some clones are missing from TCRdb's copy, which holds only in-frame ones; the method was immunoSEQ multiplex PCR. Found here are tens of thousands of clones, 90% to 95% of them singletons; the top ten hold less than 8.5%. Material for sequencing was peripheral blood. The source is a human donor in a cohort sampled during active COVID-19. Each CDR3 is given with its conserved first and last residue. Fields, in order: D gene, J gene, V gene, clone size, CDR3 DNA, CDR3 protein. The D gene is left open where the match is weak. Clone sizes are given selectively: once, few, many, or a class where the clone is expanded.

TRBD1 TRBJ2-2 TRBV7-2 once TGTGCCAGCAGCTTAGTAGGGGGCGCGGACACCGGGGAGCTGTTTTTT CASSLVGGADTGELFF
TRBD2 TRBJ2-3 TRBV19 . TGTGCCAGTAGTCTAGAGCGGGGGTCGGCAGATACGCAGTATTTT CASSLERGSADTQYF
TRBD1 TRBJ1-2 TRBV23-1 . TGCGCCAGCAGTAGACAGGGGGCGGCAGGGGGCTACACCTTC CASSRQGAAGGYTF
TRBD2 TRBJ2-3 TRBV11-2 . TGTGCCAGCAGCTTAAGTCCCCTAGCGGCCACAGATACGCAGTATTTT CASSLSPLAATDTQYF
. TRBJ2-1 TRBV19 . TGTGCCAGTAGTATAGGGACTTCTTGGGGTGAGCAGTTCTTC CASSIGTSWGEQFF
. TRBJ2-7 TRBV20-1 . TGCAGTGCTAGAGACCGCGAGCAGTACTTC CSARDREQYF
TRBD2 TRBJ2-5 TRBV24-1 . TGTGCCACCAGTGATCTGGGGGAGGGCCTGGAGACCCAGTACTTC CATSDLGEGLETQYF
TRBD1 TRBJ2-7 TRBV6-5 . TGTGCCAGCAGTTACTCTTACAGGGGGACCTACGAGCAGTACTTC CASSYSYRGTYEQYF
. TRBJ2-7 TRBV11-2 once TGTGCCAGCAGAACAGGCGCCGGCACCTACGAGCAGTACTTC CASRTGAGTYEQYF
. TRBJ2-5 TRBV6-5 once TGTGCCAGCGCCGTGGGGGGGGCTCAAGAGACCCAGTACTTC CASAVGGAQETQYF
TRBD2 TRBJ2-5 TRBV28 . TGTGCCAGCAGTCCCGCCGGACTAGCGGGAGGACGGGAGACCCAGTACTTC CASSPAGLAGGRETQYF
. TRBJ2-3 TRBV5-1 . TGCGCCAGCAGCCAGGGCCCCGCGGATACAGATACGCAGTATTTT CASSQGPADTDTQYF
. TRBJ1-5 TRBV5-1 . TGCGCCAGCAGCTTGGCCGAGAATCAGCCCCAGCATTTT CASSLAENQPQHF
. TRBJ2-5 TRBV18 once TGTGCCAGCTCGCTGCTAGGATCGGCGGGGACGGGGGAGACCCAGTACTTC CASSLLGSAGTGETQYF
TRBD2 TRBJ2-3 TRBV11-3 once TGTGCCAGCAGCGGAAGGACTAGCGTCTCGCGGACCCAAGATACGCAGTATTTT CASSGRTSVSRTQDTQYF
. TRBJ2-7 TRBV28 . TGTGCCAGCAAGCCTGAGATCTCCTACGAGCAGTACTTC CASKPEISYEQYF
TRBD1 TRBJ1-6 TRBV10-3 . TGTGCCATCCGCGAGGGGACAGGGGGCGACTCCTATAATTCACCCCTCCACTTT CAIREGTGGDSYNSPLHF
. TRBJ2-2 TRBV19 . TGTGCCAGTACGAGTCGTTTCGAACAGGGTTGGACCGGGGAGCTGTTTTTT CASTSRFEQGWTGELFF
. TRBJ1-3 TRBV3-1/TRBV3-2 . TGTGCCAGCAGCTGGGAGGGGATCTCTGGAAACACCATATATTTT CASSWEGISGNTIYF
. TRBJ1-2 TRBV18 once TGTGCCAGCTCACCACTCAGGGCCGAGGGCTACACCTTC CASSPLRAEGYTF
TRBD2 TRBJ2-2 TRBV7-2 . TGTGCCAGCAGCTTTAAGGCGGGAGTTGGAACCGGGGAGCTGTTTTTT CASSFKAGVGTGELFF
. TRBJ2-1 TRBV30 . TGTGCCTGGAGTGTACGGAAGGGAGTTCGGAGCGGCAATGAGCAGTTCTTC CAWSVRKGVRSGNEQFF
TRBD1 TRBJ1-1 TRBV11-3 . TGTGCCAGCAGCCCTAGACAGGGACGCACTGAAGCTTTCTTT CASSPRQGRTEAFF
. TRBJ1-2 TRBV25-1 . TGTGCCAGCGAACAGGGAAACTATGGCTACACCTTC CASEQGNYGYTF
TRBD1 TRBJ1-1 TRBV3-1/TRBV3-2 . TGTGCCAGCAGCCAAGCCGGGACAGGGAACACTGAAGCTTTCTTT CASSQAGTGNTEAFF
. TRBJ1-3 TRBV18 . TGTGCCAGCTCACCCGACTCCACTGGAAACACCATATATTTT CASSPDSTGNTIYF
. TRBJ2-3 TRBV4-1 once TGCGCCAGCAGCCGAAGTCTCGTAGCGGTCCCGGGGGAGGATACGCAGTATTTT CASSRSLVAVPGEDTQYF
. TRBJ2-1 TRBV27 . TGTGCCAGCAGTTTAGGTCAGAACCCTGCCTACAATGAGCAGTTCTTC CASSLGQNPAYNEQFF
TRBD2 TRBJ2-3 TRBV9 . TGTGCCAGCAGCGCCTCCCAGACTAGCGGGGGGCTTGTAGATACGCAGTATTTT CASSASQTSGGLVDTQYF
. TRBJ1-1 TRBV4-3 medium-sized TGCGCCAGCAGCCAGGGGCAGGGTGGGGAAATGGTAGACACTGAAGCTTTCTTT CASSQGQGGEMVDTEAFF
. TRBJ2-1 TRBV5-8 . TGTGCCAGCAGCTTGGGGCTAGCAGCCTACAATGAGCAGTTCTTC CASSLGLAAYNEQFF
TRBD2 TRBJ2-1 TRBV9 once TGTGCCAGCAGCCAACTAGCGGGAGGCTACAATGAGCAGTTCTTC CASSQLAGGYNEQFF
TRBD1 TRBJ2-2 TRBV29-1 once TGCAGCGTTAGGACAGGGGGCCGGTCCGGGGAGCTGTTTTTT CSVRTGGRSGELFF
TRBD1 TRBJ1-4 TRBV28 once TGTGCCAGCAGTCTCCGGGACAGCGGTGAAAAACTGTTTTTT CASSLRDSGEKLFF
. TRBJ2-7 TRBV5-1 . TGCGCCAGCAGCTTGACAAGTTCCGGCAGGGGCTACGAGCAGTACTTC CASSLTSSGRGYEQYF
TRBD2 TRBJ2-1 TRBV5-6 . TGTGCCAGCAGACTACTCTCGGGAGGGCCCAATGAGCAGTTCTTC CASRLLSGGPNEQFF
. TRBJ1-4 TRBV7-2 . TGTGCCAGCAGCCCCGGATCGGGGAGGGAAAAACTGTTTTTT CASSPGSGREKLFF
. TRBJ2-1 TRBV12-5 . TGTGCTAGTGGCAGGGGTTACAATGAGCAGTTCTTC CASGRGYNEQFF
TRBD2 TRBJ2-1 TRBV6-5 . TGTGCCAGCAATTTACTAGCGGGAACGTACAATGAGCAGTTCTTC CASNLLAGTYNEQFF
. TRBJ2-1 TRBV7-2 . TGTGCCAGCAGCTTGGAAGCGGATGAGCAGTTCTTC CASSLEADEQFF
. TRBJ2-2 TRBV19 . TGTGCCAGTAGACAGGGTACGGACACCGGGGAGCTGTTTTTT CASRQGTDTGELFF
TRBD1 TRBJ1-1 TRBV3-1/TRBV3-2 . TGTGCCAGCAGCCTGAGGGGACAGGGGGCGAACACTGAAGCTTTCTTT CASSLRGQGANTEAFF
. TRBJ1-1 TRBV6-2/TRBV6-3 . TGTGCCAGCAGCCACGAAGCCCTCAAGAGGATGAACACTGAAGCTTTCTTT CASSHEALKRMNTEAFF
TRBD2 TRBJ2-7 TRBV7-3 . TGTGCCAGCAGCCCACTATCGGGAGGGCCGGGCGAGCAGTACTTC CASSPLSGGPGEQYF
TRBD1 TRBJ1-1 TRBV2 . TGTGCCAGCACGACTCAGACAGGGATGGCTGAAGCTTTCTTT CASTTQTGMAEAFF
. TRBJ2-2 TRBV5-1 . TGCGCCAGCCTACCCACCCAGGGGTTCACCGGGGAGCTGTTTTTT CASLPTQGFTGELFF
TRBD1 TRBJ1-1 TRBV15 . TGTGCCACCAGCAGCAAAGACAGGGTTTTAACTTTTGAAGCTTTCTTT CATSSKDRVLTFEAFF
TRBD1 TRBJ2-2 TRBV19 . TGTGCCAGTAGTATATGGACAGGGACGAACACCGGGGAGCTGTTTTTT CASSIWTGTNTGELFF